This passage covers 13 T cell receptor beta chains from one sample sequenced in a study of TIL therapy for anti-PD-1-resistant metastatic lung cancer. Stated time point: pre-treatment sample, taken before nivolumab and TIL therapy. The libraries were made with immunoSEQ v3. Profiling relied on immunoSEQ multiplex PCR, and the TCRdb table lists in-frame clones only, not all of them. The table includes 50,000 or so clones, 70% to 80% detected once. The specimen comprised blood, sampled at baseline. These receptors were collected from a woman between 25 and 80 years old with non-small cell lung cancer.

This chain uses TRBV7-3 with TRBJ2-1; unclear D gene. The CDR3 loop spans 12 amino acids. CDR1 and CDR2 (germline): SGHTA, FQGTGA. Trimming removed 4 bases at V and 10 bases at J, with 11 bases between. The DNA of the CDR3 is TGTGCCAGCAGCTCTAATCTAGTCGAGCAGTTCTTC. Its protein product is CASSSNLVEQFF.

A single count supports this clone. The CDR3 nucleotides read TGTGCCATCACCGACCCCGACGGGCTAGCGGGATCGAACACCGGGGAGCTGTTTTTT. As protein: CAITDPDGLAGSNTGELFF. V is TRBV10-3 and J is TRBJ2-2, with TRBD2 identical over 9 bases. Germline V gene sequence: CDR1 ENHRY, CDR2 SYGVKD. After removal of 7 bases from V and 0 bases from J, the junction contained 15 bases not matched to a gene. This CDR3 is 19 amino acids long.

This chain links TRBV29-1 with TRBJ2-5; TRBD2 aligns across 7 bases. Germline V CDR1 and CDR2: SQVTM, ANQGSEA. The CDR3 consists of 11 residues. J gave up 4 bases and V 6 bases, and 2 bases lay outside the gene matches. The CDR3 nucleotides read TGCAGCGTCCGACTAGCAGAGACCCAGTACTTC. Its translation: CSVRLAETQYF.

This clone was counted between two and nine times. This chain uses TRBV27 with TRBJ1-5; 9 bases align to TRBD1. Germline-derived CDR1 and CDR2 are MNHEY and SMNVEV (reference sequence). Trimming removed 6 bases from V and 6 bases from J; junction bases left unmatched: 6. The CDR3 consists of 14 residues. CDR3 sequence (DNA): TGTGCCAGCAGGCGGACAGGGGAAAGTCAGCCCCAGCATTTT. It translates to CASRRTGESQPQHF.

This chain links TRBV7-9 with TRBJ1-3; D not resolved. Between the trimmed V and J ends, which lost 6 bases and 4 bases, there was a span of 19 bases. CDR3 length equals 16 residues. From germline, CDR1 is SEHNR and CDR2 FQNEAQ (reference sequence). CDR3 coding DNA: TGTGCCAGCAGTCAAGGCGGGAACCTTCGGGGAAACACCATATATTTT. Its translation is CASSQGGNLRGNTIYF.

There are a few counts of this clone. The chain is built from TRBV13 and TRBJ1-1; no clear D gene. The CDR3 sequence is 11 residues long. V gave up 6 bases and J gave up 2 bases, with 4 bases separating them. Germline V lookup: CDR1 PRHDT, CDR2 FYEKMQ (reference sequence). CDR3 sequence: CASSFNTEAFF. The CDR3 region has the DNA TGTGCCAGCAGTTTCAACACTGAAGCTTTCTTT.

The chain combines TRBV2 with TRBJ1-1, with TRBD1 matching over 8 bases. This CDR3 contains 12 residues. Looked up from germline, CDR1 is SNHLY and CDR2 is FYNNEI. The V segment lost 3 bases and the J segment 10 bases; nucleotides outside the gene matches: 4. The CDR3 reads CASSDRGRVAFF. CDR3 DNA: TGTGCCAGCAGTGACAGGGGGCGCGTAGCTTTCTTT.

The chain joins TRBV11-2 to TRBJ2-3; TRBD2 matches at 16 bases. Trimming removed 5 bases from V and 9 bases from J; junction bases left unmatched: 8. The CDR3 length is 16 residues. The germline CDR1 and CDR2 sequences are SGHAT and FQNNGV. The CDR3 reads CASSPGTSGRAGTQYF. The CDR3 bases are TGTGCCAGCAGCCCCGGGACTAGCGGGAGGGCTGGGACGCAGTATTTT.

The chain couples TRBV19 to TRBJ1-2; tentatively, D is TRBD1 (5 bases). The V and J ends lost 7 bases and 3 bases respectively, with 15 bases between them. The CDR3 sequence is 14 residues long. The germline gives CDR1 LNHDA, CDR2 SQIVND (reference sequence). The CDR3 nucleotides are TGTGCCAGTACGTGGCTGGGGCACGACTATGGCTACACCTTC. Translation gives CASTWLGHDYGYTF.

V is TRBV7-3 and J is TRBJ2-1; TRBD2 aligns across 9 bases. Per the germline V gene, CDR1 is SGHTA and CDR2 is FQGTGA. CDR3 length: 15 residues. J was trimmed by 9 bases and V by 5 bases; bases with no gene match: 11. The chain's CDR3 is CASSLREGLLGEQFF. CDR3 DNA: TGTGCCAGCAGCCTGCGGGAGGGGCTTTTGGGTGAGCAGTTCTTC.

The chain couples TRBV9 to TRBJ2-7; D uncertain. Germline V gene sequence: CDR1 SGDLS, CDR2 YYNGEE. Trimming cost V 0 bases and J 6 bases, with 10 bases left between them. This CDR3 has 13 residues. This CDR3 reads CASSVEYLTEQYF. DNA of the CDR3: TGTGCCAGCAGCGTAGAATACCTAACCGAGCAGTACTTC.

The chain uses TRBV25-1 and TRBJ1-4; D possibly corresponds to TRBD1 (5 bases). V shed 0 bases and J shed 4 bases, with 12 bases lying between them. In germline, CDR1 is MGHDK, CDR2 SYGVNS. This CDR3 is 16 amino acids long. CDR3 DNA: TGTGCCAGCAGTGAATATATGGCAGGGCTTAATGAAAAACTGTTTTTT. Translation gives CASSEYMAGLNEKLFF.

The V and J genes are TRBV5-8 and TRBJ1-1; possible D gene TRBD1, 6 bases. The germline V gene encodes CDR1 SGHTS and CDR2 YDEGEE. The CDR3 contains 13 residues. V shed 3 bases and J shed 6 bases, with 12 bases lying between them. This CDR3 is CASSWDMEAEAFF. CDR3 nucleotides: TGTGCCAGCAGCTGGGACATGGAAGCTGAAGCTTTCTTT. Complete variable domain (other parts from reference TRBV5-8 and TRBJ1-1): EAGVTQSPTHLIKTRGQQATLRCSPISGHTSVYWYQQALGLGLQFLLWYDEGEERNRGNFPPRFSGRQFPNYSSELNVNALELEDSALYLCASSWDMEAEAFFGQGTRLTVV.